One and the same sample provided the 17 T cell receptor beta chains below, sequenced in a study of post-analysis software for immune sequencing data. The TCR beta cDNA libraries carried unique molecular identifiers. TCRdb re-called the PCR reads with MiXCR, one entry per CDR3 protein. The profile shows 450,000 to 650,000 distinct CDR3 sequences, 44% of them singletons. Study-level results: TRBV5-6, TRBV5-1 and TRBV20-1 were among roughly 5 TRBV segments more frequent in patients than controls.

These receptors' targets are unknown. Sequencing was performed on blood. These receptors were collected from a girl aged 5-17 years with multiple sclerosis.

The V and J genes are TRBV9 and TRBJ2-5, with 7 bases matching TRBD2. The V gene's germline CDR1 is SGDLS and CDR2 YYNGEE. This CDR3 has 13 residues. The junction had 1 base not matched to a gene; V was cut back by 0 bases and J by 5 bases. The chain's CDR3 is CASSVVGGETQYF. CDR3 bases: TGTGCCAGCAGCGTAGTGGGAGGGGAGACCCAGTACTTC.

This clonotype came up a few times. The genes are TRBV20-1 and TRBJ2-7, with 7 bases identical to TRBD1. The CDR3 is 13 residues long. Germline V lookup: CDR1 DFQATT, CDR2 SNEGSKA (reference sequence). Losses at the gene ends were 5 bases for V and 2 bases for J; bases not matched to a gene: 6. CDR3: CSASLTGTYEQYF. The CDR3 bases are TGCAGTGCTTCCCTGACAGGGACCTACGAGCAGTACTTC.

This clonotype occurred a few times. J is TRBJ2-7 and V is TRBV20-1; 10 bases map to TRBD2. This CDR3 comprises 19 residues. V lost 1 base and J lost 2; bases outside the gene matches: 17. Germline V gene sequence: CDR1 DFQATT, CDR2 SNEGSKA (reference sequence). The CDR3 nucleotides are TGCAGTGCTAGAGCCCCTTCAGGGCTAGCGGGAGTTTCAACCTACGAGCAGTACTTC. This gives the protein CSARAPSGLAGVSTYEQYF.

This clonotype was detected ten times or more. V usage is TRBV2 and J usage is TRBJ2-3; D is unclear. Germline V gene data show CDR1 as SNHLY and CDR2 as FYNNEI. The V gene lost 1 base and the J gene lost 1 base, with 6 bases spanning the gap. CDR3 length: 14 residues. CDR3 in amino acids: CASSEDRGTDTQYF. In DNA form, the CDR3 reads TGTGCCAGCAGTGAAGATAGGGGCACAGATACGCAGTATTTT.

This clonotype was counted ten times or more. CDR3 in amino acids: CASSLLSYEQYF. The DNA of the CDR3 is TGTGCCAGCAGTTTACTTTCCTACGAGCAGTACTTC. V gene TRBV12-3 or TRBV12-4 combines with J gene TRBJ2-7, with D uncertain. The CDR3 sequence is 12 residues long. The germline V and J ends were trimmed by 2 bases and 1 base, with 3 bases remaining between them.

This clonotype was counted between two and nine times. This chain uses TRBV5-1 with TRBJ1-4; D possibly corresponds to TRBD1 (5 bases). Germline assignment: CDR1 SGHRS and CDR2 YFSETQ. This CDR3 is built from 14 residues. V was clipped by 4 bases and J by 4 bases, with 11 bases between them. CDR3 residues: CASSTGRRNEKLFF. The CDR3 coding sequence is TGCGCCAGCAGCACGGGACGCCGTAATGAAAAACTGTTTTTT.

The chain is built from TRBV7-9 and TRBJ2-6; weak D call: TRBD1 (5 bases). In germline, CDR1 is SEHNR, CDR2 FQNEAQ (reference sequence). The CDR3 is made up of 18 amino acids. With 1 base removed from V and 4 bases from J, the gap between germline ends came to 17 bases. The CDR3 nucleotides read TGTGCCAGCAGCTTAGTCCCCCTCAGGGCTTGGGGGGCCAACGTCCTGACTTTC. This translates into CASSLVPLRAWGANVLTF.

The chain links TRBV11-2 to TRBJ1-4, with unresolved D. The V and J ends lost 5 bases and 0 bases respectively, with 16 bases between them. The V gene's germline CDR1 is SGHAT and CDR2 FQNNGV. The CDR3 consists of 17 residues. This CDR3 reads CASSPDGLVATNEKLFF. The CDR3 DNA is TGTGCCAGCAGCCCGGACGGACTAGTTGCAACTAATGAAAAACTGTTTTTT.

The chain joins TRBV4-1 to TRBJ2-1; D possibly corresponds to TRBD2 (6 bases). This CDR3 is built from 16 residues. Trimming pared 2 bases from V and 3 bases from J, leaving 14 bases between. Germline V gives CDR1 MGHRA, CDR2 YSYEKL. CDR3 DNA sequence: TGCGCCAGCAGCCAACGGGACGGAGGGTTCTACAATGAGCAGTTCTTC. It specifies CASSQRDGGFYNEQFF.

This clonotype was counted a single time. This chain joins TRBV29-1 and TRBJ2-5; weak D call: TRBD1 (6 bases). The J call could be wrong; TRBJ2-7 is a better fit for the DNA end. The germline V gene encodes CDR1 SQVTM and CDR2 ANQGSEA. The CDR3 loop spans 14 amino acids. CDR3 sequence reads: CSVASGTLPYEQYF. CDR3 nucleotides: TGCAGCGTTGCCTCTGGGACACTCCCCTACGAGCAGTACTTC.

The V call is TRBV29-1, the J call TRBJ2-1; D might be TRBD2 (7 bases). This CDR3 comprises 14 residues. Germline V gene lookup returns CDR1 SQVTM and CDR2 ANQGSEA. V lost 6 bases, J lost 2 bases, and 14 bases lay in between. The CDR3 spells CSVNREGTYNEQFF. Here the CDR3 DNA reads TGCAGCGTGAACAGGGAGGGGACCTACAATGAGCAGTTCTTC.

The chain employs TRBV20-1 and TRBJ2-3; perhaps TRBD2 as D (6 bases). V gave up 0 bases and J gave up 5 bases, with 15 bases separating them. Germline CDR1 and CDR2: DFQATT and SNEGSKA (reference sequence). The CDR3 covers 15 residues. The CDR3 DNA follows: TGCAGTGCTAGAGATACAGCGGGCCGGGAAGATACGCAGTATTTT. Its translation: CSARDTAGREDTQYF.

The chain has TRBV7-2 and TRBJ2-1; a weak D match, TRBD1 (6 bases). The CDR3 has 14 residues. The V end lost 2 bases, the J end lost 10 bases, and 15 bases lay between the germline ends. Germline CDR1 and CDR2: SGHTA and FQGNSA. For the CDR3, the DNA is TGTGCCAGCAGCTTACCGGAAGAGGGGGAAGAGCAGTTCTTC. Translating gives CASSLPEEGEEQFF.

The CDR3: CASSKEGGYYSNQPQHF. The CDR3 coding sequence is TGTGCCAGCAGCAAAGAAGGGGGGTACTATAGCAATCAGCCCCAGCATTTT. The gene calls are TRBV21-1 and TRBJ1-5; no check of the table's D call, TRBD1, against the DNA was made. TRBV21-1 is reported as a pseudogene. The CDR3 has 17 residues.

V gene TRBV10-3 combines with J gene TRBJ2-1, with D hard to call. CDR1 is ENHRY and CDR2 is SYGVKD in the germline V gene. The CDR3 consists of 17 residues. The germline V and J ends were trimmed by 4 bases and 8 bases, with 24 bases remaining between them. The CDR3 sequence is CAISGGATHQRVDEQFF. CDR3 bases: TGTGCCATCAGTGGAGGCGCGACCCACCAAAGGGTAGATGAGCAGTTCTTC.

The rearrangement links TRBV12-3 or TRBV12-4 to TRBJ2-1; 7 bases line up with TRBD1. Germline trimming cut 3 bases from V and 6 bases from J; bases unmatched to any gene: 8. CDR3 length equals 15 residues. For the CDR3, the DNA is TGTGCCAGCAGTTTGGCGGACAGGCCAGGCAATGAGCAGTTCTTC. Its protein product is CASSLADRPGNEQFF.

The rearrangement uses TRBV12-3 or TRBV12-4 and TRBJ1-2; D call uncertain. Trimming took off 3 bases at V and 4 bases at J, with 12 bases between the two ends. The CDR3 totals 14 residues. DNA for the CDR3: TGTGCCAGCAGTTTTCTCACAGAACCCTATGGCTACACCTTC. Translating it yields CASSFLTEPYGYTF.